This T cell receptor beta chain is from a study of cytomegalovirus exposure and HLA in healthy donors. Findings and caveats of the study: A missense variant in DCLRE1C was later tied to TCR beta V- and J-gene trimming. Presence/absence analysis assumed near-uniform sequencing depth across donors. Cytomegalovirus-associated TCR beta chains were listed, numbering 150 to 200.

PCR employed 60 Vbeta and 13 Jbeta primers. Data came from immunoSEQ multiplex PCR; TCRdb stores just in-frame clones and leaves some out. The sample yields 150,000 to 200,000 clones, roughly four fifths seen once. This clone was counted a single time. The target antigen is unknown. The CDR3 extends over 16 amino acids. The J segment lost 3 bases and the V segment lost 2 bases, leaving 9 bases of the junction unmatched. Germline CDR1 SGHTA, CDR2 FQGNSA. Participants comprised healthy donors of bone marrow. The chain employs TRBV7-2 and TRBJ2-7; 8 bases fit TRBD2. Material: PBMCs. This clonotype was sampled from a girl aged 2-10 years in good health and CMV-seropositive. The CDR3: CASSLMASGGIYEQYF. CDR3 sequence (DNA): TGTGCCAGCAGCTTAATGGCGAGCGGGGGCATCTACGAGCAGTACTTC. Filled out from reference TRBV7-2 and TRBJ2-7, the complete variable domain reads GAGVSQSPSNKVTEKGKDVELRCDPISGHTALYWYRQSLGQGLEFLIYFQGNSAPDKSGLPSDRFSAERTGGSVSTLTIQRTQQEDSAVYLCASSLMASGGIYEQYFGPGTRLTVT.